Listed below are T cell receptor beta chains from one sample, sequenced in a study of PD-L1 blockade in urothelial cancer. The repertoire was sequenced with immunoSEQ multiplex PCR; TCRdb's copy has only in-frame clones and lacks some. The table includes around 30,000 clones, 65% to 90% detected once. This specimen consisted of PBMCs, obtained around atezolizumab (anti-PD-L1) treatment. These TCRs come from a man aged 55 to 70 with urothelial cancer. Both conserved end residues are part of each CDR3. Fields, in order: CDR3 protein, D gene, V gene, J gene. The D gene is left open where the match is weak.

CDR3aa: CASSLLGGYGYTF; d_gene: -; v_gene: TRBV27; j_gene: TRBJ1-2
CDR3aa: CASSGTGGVREKLFF; d_gene: TRBD1; v_gene: TRBV7-2; j_gene: TRBJ1-4
CDR3aa: CASSPRWGLNSYNEQFF; d_gene: TRBD2; v_gene: TRBV27; j_gene: TRBJ2-1
CDR3aa: CASTPPGLARADTQYF; d_gene: TRBD2; v_gene: TRBV7-8; j_gene: TRBJ2-3
CDR3aa: CASSIPPAGNQPQHF; d_gene: -; v_gene: TRBV19; j_gene: TRBJ1-5
CDR3aa: CSVSESNEKLFF; d_gene: -; v_gene: TRBV29-1; j_gene: TRBJ1-4
CDR3aa: CASSTRPYEQYF; d_gene: -; v_gene: TRBV2; j_gene: TRBJ2-7
CDR3aa: CASSPLDTDQPQHF; d_gene: -; v_gene: TRBV18; j_gene: TRBJ1-5
CDR3aa: CASSPTGVAGNEQFF; d_gene: TRBD1; v_gene: TRBV7-8; j_gene: TRBJ2-1
CDR3aa: CASSFGLAGRTDTQYF; d_gene: TRBD2; v_gene: TRBV5-1; j_gene: TRBJ2-3
CDR3aa: CASSQDFLGAGQFF; d_gene: -; v_gene: TRBV4-3; j_gene: TRBJ2-1
CDR3aa: CASSEDMREPWGNFENTIYF; d_gene: -; v_gene: TRBV5-1; j_gene: TRBJ1-3
CDR3aa: CASSTTGVCSPLHF; d_gene: -; v_gene: TRBV21-1; j_gene: TRBJ1-6
CDR3aa: CASSDAGRPPNEQFF; d_gene: -; v_gene: TRBV6-1; j_gene: TRBJ2-1
CDR3aa: CASSQVGPGAYNEQFF; d_gene: -; v_gene: TRBV4-2; j_gene: TRBJ2-1
CDR3aa: CASSRGTEAFF; d_gene: -; v_gene: TRBV27; j_gene: TRBJ1-1
CDR3aa: CASSLVASGLREQFF; d_gene: TRBD2; v_gene: TRBV5-1; j_gene: TRBJ2-1
CDR3aa: CARPTVAGEVNEQFF; d_gene: TRBD2; v_gene: TRBV6-5; j_gene: TRBJ2-1
CDR3aa: CASSYSDRKDTF; d_gene: TRBD1; v_gene: TRBV6-6; j_gene: TRBJ1-2
CDR3aa: CASSRRTGQWPVMNTEAFF; d_gene: -; v_gene: TRBV13; j_gene: TRBJ1-1
CDR3aa: CSVGAGSYQETQYF; d_gene: -; v_gene: TRBV29-1; j_gene: TRBJ2-5
CDR3aa: CASNRLAGDNEQYF; d_gene: TRBD2; v_gene: TRBV19; j_gene: TRBJ2-7
CDR3aa: CASSKGGTTGREKLFF; d_gene: -; v_gene: TRBV21-1; j_gene: TRBJ1-4
CDR3aa: CASSSTGEAYNSPLHF; d_gene: TRBD1; v_gene: TRBV7-6; j_gene: TRBJ1-6